This TCR beta chain was sequenced during a study of OX40 agonist ivuxolimab in advanced cancers. Whole-study context: The dose-escalation group included hepatocellular carcinoma, melanoma, renal cell carcinoma and head and neck cancer. Three partial responders included one hepatocellular carcinoma patient and two cutaneous melanoma patients.

This CDR3 comprises 16 residues. Clones were sequenced by immunoSEQ multiplex PCR, and TCRdb holds only the in-frame ones, with some missing. This sample has 90,000 or so clones, with roughly 90% found just once. Autoimmune disease history or systemic immunosuppression excluded patients. Concerning this clone itself: The antigen remains undetermined.

Study-wide results and limits: Some of the nonresponding patients also showed low levels of normalized T-cell clonal expansion.

The gene calls are TRBV1 and TRBJ1-2; the table's D gene call, TRBD1, was not cross checked with the DNA. TRBV1 is shown as a pseudogene. The TCR sequence derives from an adult with an advanced solid tumor such as melanoma, head and neck, liver or kidney cancer. This specimen was CD4+ or CD8+ T cells sorted from blood, taken in a trial of the OX40 agonist ivuxolimab. The CDR3 loop is CTSSRGSITSNYGYTF. The CDR3 nucleotides read TGCACCAGCAGCCGGGGCAGTATAACATCGAATTATGGCTACACCTTC.